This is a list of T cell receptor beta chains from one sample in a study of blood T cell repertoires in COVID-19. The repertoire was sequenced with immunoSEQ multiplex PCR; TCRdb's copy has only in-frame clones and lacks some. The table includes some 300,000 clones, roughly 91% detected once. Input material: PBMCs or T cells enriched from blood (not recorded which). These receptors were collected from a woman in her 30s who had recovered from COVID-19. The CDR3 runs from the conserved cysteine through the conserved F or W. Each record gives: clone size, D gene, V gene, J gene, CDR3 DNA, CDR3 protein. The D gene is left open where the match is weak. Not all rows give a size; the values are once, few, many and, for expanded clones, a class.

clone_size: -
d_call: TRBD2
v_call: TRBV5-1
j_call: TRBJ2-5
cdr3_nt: TGCGCCAGCAGTAGGAGGACCGGGAGGGAAGAGACCCAGTACTTC
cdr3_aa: CASSRRTGREETQYF

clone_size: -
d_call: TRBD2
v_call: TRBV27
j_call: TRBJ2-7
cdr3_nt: TGTGCCAGCAGTCCCCCGACTAGCGGGAGGGCGAACTCCTACGAGCAGTACTTC
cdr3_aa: CASSPPTSGRANSYEQYF

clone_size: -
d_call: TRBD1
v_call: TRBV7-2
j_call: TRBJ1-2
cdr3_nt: TGTGCCAGCAGCAGCCCGGGACAGGACATCAGCAGGGGCTATGGCTACACCTTC
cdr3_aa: CASSSPGQDISRGYGYTF

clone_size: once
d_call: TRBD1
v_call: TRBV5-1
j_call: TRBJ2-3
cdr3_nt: TGCGCCAGCAGCATGCGGACAGGATACACAGATACGCAGTATTTT
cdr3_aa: CASSMRTGYTDTQYF

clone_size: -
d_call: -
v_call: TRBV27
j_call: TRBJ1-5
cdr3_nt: TGTGCCAGCAGTTCCCAGGGGAGCAATCAGCCCCAGCATTTT
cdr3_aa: CASSSQGSNQPQHF

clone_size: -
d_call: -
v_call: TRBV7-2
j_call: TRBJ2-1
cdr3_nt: TGTGCCAGCAGCTTAGAAGGGGCGTTCTACAATGAGCAGTTCTTC
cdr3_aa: CASSLEGAFYNEQFF

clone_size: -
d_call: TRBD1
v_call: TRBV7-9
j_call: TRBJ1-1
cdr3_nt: TGTGCCAGCAGCTCGTTCCCGGGACAGGGGAGGACTGAAGCTTTCTTT
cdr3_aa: CASSSFPGQGRTEAFF

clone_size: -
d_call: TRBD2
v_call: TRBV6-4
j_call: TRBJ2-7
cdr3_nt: TGTGCCAGCAGTGAATTGGGACTAGCGGGAGGGCCCTACGAGCAGTACTTC
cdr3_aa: CASSELGLAGGPYEQYF

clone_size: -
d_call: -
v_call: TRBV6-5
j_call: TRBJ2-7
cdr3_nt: TGTGCCAGCAGTTACGGTCCTCCTGGGGCGCAGGACGAGCAGTACTTC
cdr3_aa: CASSYGPPGAQDEQYF

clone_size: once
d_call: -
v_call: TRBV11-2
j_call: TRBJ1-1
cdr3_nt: TGTGCCAGCAGCTTATCTTACGGGGAATCGGGTCGCACTGAAGCTTTCTTT
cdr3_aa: CASSLSYGESGRTEAFF

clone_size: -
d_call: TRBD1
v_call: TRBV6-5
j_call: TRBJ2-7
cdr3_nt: TGTGCCAGCAGTTGGGACGGACAGGGCGGCTACGAGCAGTACTTC
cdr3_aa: CASSWDGQGGYEQYF

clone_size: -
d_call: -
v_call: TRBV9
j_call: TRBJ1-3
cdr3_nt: TGTGCCAGCAGCGTAGGTTCGTGGAGGGACGGAAACACCATATATTTT
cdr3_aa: CASSVGSWRDGNTIYF